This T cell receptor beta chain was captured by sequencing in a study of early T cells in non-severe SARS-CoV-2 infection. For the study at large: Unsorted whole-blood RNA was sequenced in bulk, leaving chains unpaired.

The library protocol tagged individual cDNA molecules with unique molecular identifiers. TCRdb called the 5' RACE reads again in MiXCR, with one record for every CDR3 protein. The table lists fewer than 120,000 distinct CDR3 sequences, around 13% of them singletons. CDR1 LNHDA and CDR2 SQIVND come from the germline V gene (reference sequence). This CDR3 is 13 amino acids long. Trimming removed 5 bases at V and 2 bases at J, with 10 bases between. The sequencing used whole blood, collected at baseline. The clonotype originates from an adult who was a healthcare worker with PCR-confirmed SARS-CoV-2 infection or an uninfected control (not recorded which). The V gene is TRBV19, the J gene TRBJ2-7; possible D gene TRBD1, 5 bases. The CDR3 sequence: CASSAGHAYEQYF. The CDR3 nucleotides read TGTGCCAGTAGTGCAGGACACGCCTACGAGCAGTACTTC.